These 22 T cell receptor beta chains were all obtained from the same sample, sequenced in a study of shared clonotypes between healthy human individuals. TCRdb keeps only in-frame clones here, not all; method: immunoSEQ multiplex PCR. The sample has more than 1,200,000 clones, approximately 98.5% seen once; the top ten hold about 0.35%. Sample: naive CD4+ T cells sorted from blood. Subset described: CD45RA+ positively selected. The origin of the receptors is a man aged 25-45 years in good health.

The V gene is TRBV19, the J gene TRBJ1-3; no definite D call. The CDR3 totals 13 residues. The germline V and J ends were trimmed by 3 bases and 8 bases, with 11 bases remaining between them. In germline, CDR1 is LNHDA, CDR2 SQIVND (reference sequence). The CDR3 spells CASSIIHSDTIYF. The DNA of the CDR3 is TGTGCCAGTAGTATCATCCACTCGGACACCATATATTTT.

The chain is built from TRBV5-4 and TRBJ2-3; no clear D. The germline V and J ends were trimmed by 0 bases and 1 base, with 6 bases remaining between them. CDR1 SGHNT and CDR2 YYREEE come from the germline V gene (reference sequence). This CDR3 has 14 residues. Here the CDR3 DNA reads TGTGCCAGCAGCTTGGCTCAGGGCACAGATACGCAGTATTTT. Protein sequence: CASSLAQGTDTQYF.

Comments on this clone: Because the CDR3's place on the DNA is in doubt, the DNA is left out and the CDR3 is given as listed by TCRdb. The chain recombines TRBV5-1 with TRBJ2-1; the table names TRBD2, a call not compared with the DNA. From its first to its last residue, the CDR3 has 13 amino acids. Germline CDR1 and CDR2: SGHRS and YFSETQ. The CDR3 region is CASSSSGWNEQFF.

This chain uses TRBV5-1 with TRBJ2-3; D gene uncertain. Germline-derived CDR1 and CDR2 are SGHRS and YFSETQ. This CDR3 spans 12 amino acids. V was clipped by 0 bases and J by 8 bases, with 7 bases between them. The chain's CDR3 is CASSLGGFTQYF. The CDR3 DNA is TGCGCCAGCAGCTTGGGTGGTTTTACGCAGTATTTT.

V usage is TRBV15 and J usage is TRBJ1-1; D might be TRBD1 (6 bases). The germline V gene has CDR1 LNHNV and CDR2 YYDKDF (reference sequence). The CDR3 has 14 residues. V was clipped by 2 bases and J by 0 bases, with 7 bases between them. The CDR3 DNA follows: TGTGCCACCAGCAGAACAGGGCTGAACACTGAAGCTTTCTTT. Its translation: CATSRTGLNTEAFF.

V and J are TRBV7-9 and TRBJ2-3; 8 bases map to TRBD2. The V gene's germline CDR1 is SEHNR and CDR2 FQNEAQ (reference sequence). The V and J ends lost 4 bases and 5 bases, in that order; junction bases with no gene match: 11. The CDR3 length is 16 residues. CDR3 sequence: CASSSLTSVGVDTQYF. The CDR3 nucleotides read TGTGCCAGCAGCTCTTTGACTAGCGTGGGCGTAGATACGCAGTATTTT. Combining the CDR3 with reference TRBV7-9 and TRBJ2-3 gives the whole variable domain DTGVSQNPRHKITKRGQNVTFRCDPISEHNRLYWYRQTLGQGPEFLTYFQNEAQLEKSRLLSDRFSAERPKGSFSTLEIQRTEQGDSAMYLCASSSLTSVGVDTQYFGPGTRLTVL.

The chain carries TRBV30 and TRBJ1-3; D uncertain. The CDR3 has 13 residues. Trimming pared 3 bases from V and 0 bases from J, leaving 6 bases between. From germline, CDR1 is GTSNPN and CDR2 SVGIG (reference sequence). CDR3 DNA sequence: TGTGCCTGGAGCGCAATCTCTGGAAACACCATATATTTT. Encoded protein: CAWSAISGNTIYF.

V gene TRBV6-5 combines with J gene TRBJ2-1; 9 bases match TRBD1. Germline trimming cut 5 bases from V and 7 bases from J; bases unmatched to any gene: 6. This CDR3 is 14 amino acids long. CDR1 is MNHEY, CDR2 SVGAGI, per germline. This chain's CDR3 is CASSLQGAWNEQFF. The CDR3 DNA reads as TGTGCCAGCAGTCTACAGGGGGCGTGGAATGAGCAGTTCTTC.

The chain has TRBV21-1 and TRBJ2-1. TRBV21-1 is a recognized pseudogene. The CDR3 spans 15 residues. CDR3 sequence (DNA): TGTGCCGGGGGCCATAGCGGAGCCTTTTACAATGAGCAGTTCTTC. Translated, it gives CAGGHSGAFYNEQFF.

The V call is TRBV5-4, the J call TRBJ2-2; D is ambiguous. Germline V gene lookup returns CDR1 SGHNT and CDR2 YYREEE (reference sequence). This CDR3 comprises 14 residues. Deletions cut 2 bases from V and 4 bases from J, with 9 bases between. The CDR3 bases are TGTGCCAGCAGCTTCGGGCTACTCACCGGGGAGCTGTTTTTT. Its protein is CASSFGLLTGELFF.

A word on this clone: In the same sample, other DNA sequences code for this CDR3. The chain recombines TRBV19 with TRBJ2-7, with D maybe TRBD1 (5 bases). The CDR3 loop spans 13 amino acids. With 2 bases removed from V and 2 bases from J, the gap between germline ends came to 7 bases. Per germline, CDR1 LNHDA and CDR2 SQIVND (reference sequence). Here the CDR3 DNA reads TGTGCCAGTAGTATAAGGGGCACCTACGAGCAGTACTTC. This sequence encodes CASSIRGTYEQYF.

Notes on this clone: The identical CDR3 is also encoded by other nucleotide sequences in the sample. The genes are TRBV2 and TRBJ2-7, with a possible D match to TRBD1 (5 bases). This CDR3 is 12 amino acids long. Germline lookup yields CDR1 SNHLY and CDR2 FYNNEI. Trimming removed 4 bases from V and 4 bases from J, with 8 bases in between. The CDR3 region is CASSVQGYEQYF. The CDR3 DNA reads TGTGCCAGCAGTGTTCAGGGATACGAGCAGTACTTC.

A word on this clone: This sample also contains other DNA sequences that code for the same CDR3. V and J are TRBV5-1 and TRBJ1-1; D is possibly TRBD1 (5 bases). This CDR3 comprises 13 residues. Germline lookup yields CDR1 SGHRS and CDR2 YFSETQ. The germline V and J ends were trimmed by 0 bases and 6 bases, with 9 bases remaining between them. The CDR3 protein is CASSLAGTAEAFF. CDR3 bases: TGCGCCAGCAGCTTGGCCGGGACGGCTGAAGCTTTCTTT.

This chain joins TRBV27 and TRBJ1-4; TRBD1 might be the D (5 bases). This CDR3 is built from 18 residues. Between the trimmed V and J ends, which lost 2 bases and 8 bases, there was a span of 24 bases. Germline values: CDR1 MNHEY, CDR2 SMNVEV (reference sequence). CDR3 nucleotides: TGTGCCAGCAGTTTAAGGAGGGGCGGGCGTCGAGGGGTAGAAAAACTGTTTTTT. This codes for CASSLRRGGRRGVEKLFF.

V gene TRBV5-1 combines with J gene TRBJ2-7; 12 bases agree with TRBD2. Losses at the gene ends were 4 bases for V and 4 bases for J; bases not matched to a gene: 9. The CDR3 is made up of 16 amino acids. Looked up from germline, CDR1 is SGHRS and CDR2 is YFSETQ. CDR3 sequence (DNA): TGCGCCAGCAGCATCCGGACTAGCGGGACCTTTTACGAGCAGTACTTC. Protein product: CASSIRTSGTFYEQYF. The complete variable domain, with remaining parts taken from reference TRBV5-1 and TRBJ2-7, reads KAGVTQTPRYLIKTRGQQVTLSCSPISGHRSVSWYQQTPGQGLQFLFEYFSETQRNKGNFPGRFSGRQFSNSRSEMNVSTLELGDSALYLCASSIRTSGTFYEQYFGPGTRLTVT.

This chain connects TRBV10-1 to TRBJ2-3; D unresolved. The germline CDR1 and CDR2 sequences are WNHNN and SYGVQD (reference sequence). V lost 9 bases to trimming and J lost 0 bases, with 10 bases between them. The CDR3 covers 13 residues. CDR3: CARLVPSTDTQYF. The CDR3 region has the DNA TGCGCCAGACTGGTACCGAGCACAGATACGCAGTATTTT.

This chain links TRBV7-9 with TRBJ1-1; D unresolved. This CDR3 has 18 amino acids. With 2 bases removed from V and 0 bases from J, the gap between germline ends came to 19 bases. Looked up from germline, CDR1 is SEHNR and CDR2 is FQNEAQ (reference sequence). The CDR3 reads CASSLRFGRAPMNTEAFF. In DNA form, the CDR3 reads TGTGCCAGCAGCTTAAGGTTTGGAAGAGCACCCATGAACACTGAAGCTTTCTTT.

This CDR3 is CASSPGQNYEQYF. CDR3 DNA sequence: TGTGCCAGCTCACCAGGACAAAACTACGAGCAGTACTTC. The genes are TRBV18 and TRBJ2-7, with D maybe TRBD1 (5 bases). The CDR3 sequence is 13 residues long. Trimming cost V 2 bases and J 3 bases, with 8 bases left between them. Germline CDR1 KGHSH, CDR2 LQKENI.

V gene TRBV11-3 combines with J gene TRBJ2-1; D unclear. Germline V lookup: CDR1 SGHNT, CDR2 YENEEA. The V end lost 0 bases, the J end lost 10 bases, and 10 bases lay between the germline ends. The CDR3 is 13 amino acids. The chain's CDR3 is CASSLDPKAEQFF. The CDR3 region has the DNA TGTGCCAGCAGCTTAGACCCTAAGGCCGAGCAGTTCTTC.

V usage is TRBV5-4 and J usage is TRBJ2-7; the match to TRBD2 covers 7 bases. CDR1 and CDR2 from the germline V gene are SGHNT and YYREEE (reference sequence). This CDR3 contains 15 residues. Losses at the gene ends were 2 bases for V and 6 bases for J; bases not matched to a gene: 11. CDR3 nucleotides: TGTGCCAGCAGCTTTAAAGCGGGGCTTGATGCCGAGCAGTACTTC. Translating gives CASSFKAGLDAEQYF.

The chain recombines TRBV10-3 with TRBJ2-1; 8 bases match TRBD1. Germline V gene sequence: CDR1 ENHRY, CDR2 SYGVKD. The CDR3 covers 13 residues. With V trimmed by 10 bases and J by 8 bases, 10 bases remained unmatched. CDR3 nucleotide sequence: TGTGCCACCCAGGGGGCTAGTACCGATGAGCAGTTCTTC. It yields the protein CATQGASTDEQFF.

V gene TRBV7-2 combines with J gene TRBJ2-7; TRBD1 or TRBD2 may be the D gene (6 bases each). The V end was cut by 5 bases, the J end by 2 bases, with 16 bases between. Germline V gives CDR1 SGHTA, CDR2 FQGNSA. The CDR3 runs 15 residues. The CDR3 DNA reads as TGTGCCAGCAGCATAGGGGGGCCAGGAGCCTACGAGCAGTACTTC. Encoded protein: CASSIGGPGAYEQYF. Full variable domain (missing parts from reference TRBV7-2 and TRBJ2-7): GAGVSQSPSNKVTEKGKDVELRCDPISGHTALYWYRQSLGQGLEFLIYFQGNSAPDKSGLPSDRFSAERTGGSVSTLTIQRTQQEDSAVYLCASSIGGPGAYEQYFGPGTRLTVT.